One sample yielded the 24 T cell receptor beta chains listed below, sequenced in a study of blood T cell repertoires in COVID-19. TCRdb's copy holds only in-frame clones and misses some; the assay was immunoSEQ multiplex PCR. The repertoire consists of approximately 77,000 clones, with around 77% occurring once and the leading ten covering about 15%. Material: peripheral blood. These receptors were taken from a man aged 65 to 79 with active or convalescent COVID-19.

This rearrangement joins TRBV28 to TRBJ1-5; no firm D call. Germline values: CDR1 MDHEN, CDR2 SYDVKM. The CDR3 covers 13 residues. Trimming removed 9 bases at V and 1 base at J, with 10 bases between. As DNA, the CDR3 is TGTGCCAGTTTGAGAGAGAGCAATCAGCCCCAGCATTTT. The encoded protein is CASLRESNQPQHF.

This clone was counted a single time. J is TRBJ2-2 and V is TRBV5-6; D ambiguous. The CDR3 contains 12 residues. Germline CDR1 and CDR2: SGHDT and YYEEEE. Trimming took 7 bases from V and 5 from J, leaving 9 bases between them. This CDR3 is CASVLPTGELFF. CDR3 DNA sequence: TGTGCCAGCGTACTCCCGACCGGGGAGCTGTTTTTT.

Comments on this clone: Other DNA variants within this sample encode the same CDR3. The V and J genes are TRBV30 and TRBJ1-2; tentative D call: TRBD1 (6 bases). Germline lookup yields CDR1 GTSNPN and CDR2 SVGIG (reference sequence). The CDR3 consists of 12 residues. V lost 2 bases to trimming and J lost 2 bases, with 6 bases between them. The CDR3 bases are TGTGCCTGGAGTAGGGGGAACTATGGCTACACCTTC. Encoded protein: CAWSRGNYGYTF.

V gene TRBV6-6 combines with J gene TRBJ2-2; 8 nucleotides agree with TRBD2. V was clipped by 7 bases and J by 5 bases; unmatched bases: 12. The CDR3 loop spans 16 amino acids. In germline, CDR1 is MNHNY, CDR2 SVGAGI (reference sequence). The CDR3, as DNA: TGTGCCAGCAACCCGGGGGGGGTCAAGGTGACCGGGGAGCTGTTTTTT. Encoded protein: CASNPGGVKVTGELFF.

The rearrangement uses TRBV5-1 and TRBJ2-5; 8 bases are shared with TRBD1. Germline loops: CDR1 SGHRS, CDR2 YFSETQ. The V gene end was trimmed by 3 bases and the J gene end by 2 bases; junction bases not matched to a gene: 6. This CDR3 has 15 amino acids. DNA for the CDR3: TGCGCCAGCAGCTCGCTTCACAGGGGGCAAGAGACCCAGTACTTC. Translation: CASSSLHRGQETQYF.

This clone occurred once. This sequence joins TRBV5-6 and TRBJ1-1; TRBD1 agrees at 8 bases. Germline assignment: CDR1 SGHDT and CDR2 YYEEEE. The CDR3 has 15 amino acids. J lost 6 bases, V lost 2 bases, and 9 bases had no gene match. The CDR3 nucleotides read TGTGCCAGCAGCTTCTTGGACAGGGACCGACCTGAAGCTTTCTTT. Protein sequence: CASSFLDRDRPEAFF.

CDR3 sequence reads: CATGSEGAIQPQHF. The CDR3 DNA reads TGTGCCACCGGGAGCGAGGGGGCCATTCAGCCCCAGCATTTT. This chain links TRBV24-1 with TRBJ1-5, with 7 bases lining up with TRBD1. The CDR3 runs to 14 residues. V gave up 9 bases and J gave up 6 bases; unmatched junction bases: 10. Per the germline V gene, CDR1 is KGHDR and CDR2 is SFDVKD.

The chain employs TRBV7-2 and TRBJ1-6, with D possibly TRBD1 on 6 matching bases. Per the germline V gene, CDR1 is SGHTA and CDR2 is FQGNSA. The CDR3 contains 14 residues. The V gene lost 6 bases and the J gene lost 7 bases, with 13 bases spanning the gap. CDR3 DNA: TGTGCCAGCAGATCAGGACAGACGAATTCACCCCTCCACTTT. As protein: CASRSGQTNSPLHF.

V is TRBV5-1 and J is TRBJ1-4, with 10 bases matching TRBD1. The CDR3 length is 15 residues. The germline gives CDR1 SGHRS, CDR2 YFSETQ. V shed 0 bases and J 6 bases; nucleotides not matched to a gene: 2. The CDR3 DNA reads as TGCGCCAGCAGCTTGGTCGGGACAGGGGATGAAAAACTGTTTTTT. It specifies CASSLVGTGDEKLFF.

The CDR3 spells CASSSHGGPQQETQYF. The CDR3 bases are TGTGCCAGCAGCTCCCACGGGGGGCCCCAACAAGAGACCCAGTACTTC. The rearrangement joins TRBV28 to TRBJ2-5, with a tentative D call TRBD2 (7 bases). CDR1 is MDHEN, CDR2 SYDVKM, per germline. With 6 bases removed from V and 2 bases from J, the gap between germline ends came to 19 bases. The CDR3 runs to 16 residues.

This clone was seen a few times. CDR3 protein: CASNGRSEQFF. The CDR3 DNA reads TGTGCCAGTAACGGGAGAAGTGAGCAGTTCTTC. The rearrangement links TRBV19 to TRBJ2-1; a possible D gene is TRBD2 (6 bases). V lost 7 bases and J lost 9, with 10 bases in between. The germline gives CDR1 LNHDA, CDR2 SQIVND (reference sequence). The CDR3 is 11 residues long.

This clone was observed a single time. V is TRBV14 and J is TRBJ1-1; weak D call: TRBD1 (5 bases). Trimming took 8 bases from V and 0 from J, leaving 10 bases between them. Germline lookup yields CDR1 SGHDN and CDR2 FVKESK. There are 13 residues in the CDR3. The CDR3 sequence is CASCTGLNTEAFF. CDR3 coding DNA: TGTGCCAGCTGTACAGGCTTGAACACTGAAGCTTTCTTT.

The gene calls are TRBV27 and TRBJ1-4; 7 nucleotides align to TRBD1. CDR1 is MNHEY, CDR2 SMNVEV, per germline (reference sequence). Losses at the gene ends were 5 bases for V and 8 bases for J; bases not matched to a gene: 11. The CDR3 totals 15 residues. The CDR3 sequence is CASSLQGGDWEKLFF. The CDR3, as DNA: TGTGCCAGCAGTCTGCAAGGGGGCGATTGGGAAAAACTGTTTTTT. Supplemented by reference TRBV27 and TRBJ1-4, the full variable domain reads EAQVTQNPRYLITVTGKKLTVTCSQNMNHEYMSWYRQDPGLGLRQIYYSMNVEVTDKGDVPEGYKVSRKEKRNFPLILESPSPNQTSLYFCASSLQGGDWEKLFFGSGTQLSVL.

This clone showed up many times. The CDR3, as DNA: TGCGCCAGCAGCCAAGAAGAAATGACAGGGAGGCAGCCCCAGCATTTT. Its translation: CASSQEEMTGRQPQHF. The V and J genes are TRBV4-1 and TRBJ1-5, with TRBD1 matching 7 bases. From germline, CDR1 is MGHRA and CDR2 YSYEKL. J gave up 7 bases and V 0 bases, and 9 bases lay outside the gene matches. This CDR3 has 16 amino acids.

This clone is classed as medium-sized. V and J are TRBV11-2 and TRBJ1-3, with 7 bases matching TRBD1. Germline V CDR1 and CDR2: SGHAT, FQNNGV. CDR3 size: 17 residues. V dropped 2 bases and J dropped 0; count of bases not matched to a gene: 7. CDR3 nucleotides: TGTGCCAGCAGCTTACTGACAGGGTCCATCTCTGGAAACACCATATATTTT. Protein sequence: CASSLLTGSISGNTIYF.

This clone was observed a single time. This chain's CDR3 is CASSHQFGGNQPQHF. The CDR3 coding sequence is TGTGCCAGCAGCCACCAGTTTGGAGGGAATCAGCCCCAGCATTTT. The genes are TRBV3-1 (or the pseudogene TRBV3-2) and TRBJ1-5, with D unresolved. In germline, CDR1 is LGHDT, CDR2 YNNKEL (reference sequence). The CDR3 extends over 15 amino acids. The ends were cut back, 3 bases at V and 4 bases at J, with 13 bases in the middle.

The chain recombines TRBV5-6 with TRBJ2-3; the match to TRBD2 covers 8 bases. V was pared by 2 bases and J by 8 bases, with 10 bases of the junction left unmatched. This CDR3 spans 15 amino acids. The germline V gene has CDR1 SGHDT and CDR2 YYEEEE. CDR3 sequence (DNA): TGTGCCAGCAGCTTTTTCGGGGGGGCCTCGGGTACGCAGTATTTT. It is translated as CASSFFGGASGTQYF.

The chain links TRBV5-4 to TRBJ2-1; D is ambiguous. The germline V gene encodes CDR1 SGHNT and CDR2 YYREEE (reference sequence). This CDR3 spans 12 amino acids. Trimming removed 2 bases at V and 5 bases at J, with 5 bases between. The chain's CDR3 is CASSFGHNEQFF. CDR3 nucleotides: TGTGCCAGCAGCTTTGGGCACAATGAGCAGTTCTTC.

The gene calls are TRBV11-1 and TRBJ2-5, with D maybe TRBD2 (7 bases). Looked up from germline, CDR1 is SGHAT and CDR2 is FQDESV (reference sequence). With 8 bases removed from V and 4 bases from J, the gap between germline ends came to 11 bases. The CDR3 consists of 12 residues. The CDR3 is CASGGGRETQYF. The CDR3 coding sequence is TGTGCCAGCGGGGGGGGCCGAGAGACCCAGTACTTC.

The sample holds a few counts of this clone. The chain recombines TRBV19 with TRBJ2-2; possibly TRBD1 for D (5 bases). Germline V gene data show CDR1 as LNHDA and CDR2 as SQIVND (reference sequence). The CDR3 sequence is 14 residues long. Trimming removed 8 bases from V and 4 bases from J, with 14 bases in between. In DNA form, the CDR3 reads TGTGCCAGTTTGTCCAGGGAAGTCACCGGGGAGCTGTTTTTT. Protein sequence: CASLSREVTGELFF.

The chain is built from TRBV5-4 and TRBJ1-6; D is perhaps TRBD1 (6 bases). Germline V gene data show CDR1 as SGHNT and CDR2 as YYREEE (reference sequence). Trimming left V 10 bases short and J 8 bases short, with 16 bases between. The CDR3 is 13 amino acids. The CDR3 DNA reads as TGTGCCGGTGCACAGGGATTGGATTCACCCCTCCACTTT. Encoded protein: CAGAQGLDSPLHF.

This clone was counted a single time. This chain joins TRBV12-3 or TRBV12-4 and TRBJ1-2; D gene ambiguous. The CDR3 totals 12 residues. V was cut by 6 bases and J by 5 bases, with 10 bases left in between. The CDR3 reads CASSPQLYGYTF. CDR3 nucleotides: TGTGCCAGCAGCCCACAGCTATATGGCTACACCTTC.

V gene TRBV27 combines with J gene TRBJ2-1, with TRBD2 matching over 11 bases. CDR1 and CDR2 from the germline V gene are MNHEY and SMNVEV (reference sequence). The V gene end was trimmed by 2 bases and the J gene end by 0 bases; junction bases not matched to a gene: 15. This CDR3 is built from 21 residues. CDR3 region: CASSLVGSTSGAFSSYNEQFF. The CDR3 DNA reads TGTGCCAGCAGTTTAGTTGGTTCGACTAGCGGGGCCTTTTCCTCCTACAATGAGCAGTTCTTC.

This clone came up once. The chain is built from TRBV4-1 and TRBJ1-1; the D gene is possibly TRBD1 (5 bases). The CDR3 has 15 amino acids. V lost 2 bases, J lost 4 bases, and 14 bases lay in between. Germline assignment: CDR1 MGHRA and CDR2 YSYEKL. In DNA, the CDR3 is TGCGCCAGCAGCCAAATACTTACCAGGGCCACTGAAGCTTTCTTT. Translated: CASSQILTRATEAFF.